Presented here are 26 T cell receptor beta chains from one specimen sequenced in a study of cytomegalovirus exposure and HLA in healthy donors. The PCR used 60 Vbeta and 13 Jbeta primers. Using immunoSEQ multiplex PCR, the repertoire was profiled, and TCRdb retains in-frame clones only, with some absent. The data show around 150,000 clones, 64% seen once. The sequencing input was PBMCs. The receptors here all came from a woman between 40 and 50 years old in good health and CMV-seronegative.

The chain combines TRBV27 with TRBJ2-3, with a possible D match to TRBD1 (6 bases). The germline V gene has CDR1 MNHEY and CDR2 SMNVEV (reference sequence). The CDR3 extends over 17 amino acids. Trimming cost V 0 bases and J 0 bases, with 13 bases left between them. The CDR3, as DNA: TGTGCCAGCAGTTTATCCTTAACAGGGACAAGCACAGATACGCAGTATTTT. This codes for CASSLSLTGTSTDTQYF.

CDR3 sequence (DNA): TGTGCCAGCAGCCAAGAACCCGCCGGCGGAGCAGATACGCAGTATTTT. Residues: CASSQEPAGGADTQYF. This rearrangement joins TRBV4-2 to TRBJ2-3; D gene ambiguous. This CDR3 is 16 amino acids long. Germline-derived CDR1 and CDR2 are LGHNA and YNFKEQ. V lost 0 bases, J lost 4 bases, and 14 bases lay in between.

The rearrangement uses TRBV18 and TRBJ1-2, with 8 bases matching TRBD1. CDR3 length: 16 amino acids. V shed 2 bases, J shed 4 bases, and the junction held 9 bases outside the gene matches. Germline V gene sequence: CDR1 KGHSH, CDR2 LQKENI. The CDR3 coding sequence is TGTGCCAGCTCACCAGGGCCAGGGACAGGCGCCTATGGCTACACCTTC. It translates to CASSPGPGTGAYGYTF.

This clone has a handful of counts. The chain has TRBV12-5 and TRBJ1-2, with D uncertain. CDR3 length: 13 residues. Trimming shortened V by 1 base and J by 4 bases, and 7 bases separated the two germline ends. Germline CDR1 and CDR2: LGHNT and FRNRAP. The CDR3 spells CASGLGLTYGYTF. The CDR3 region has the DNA TGTGCTAGTGGTTTGGGGCTTACCTATGGCTACACCTTC.

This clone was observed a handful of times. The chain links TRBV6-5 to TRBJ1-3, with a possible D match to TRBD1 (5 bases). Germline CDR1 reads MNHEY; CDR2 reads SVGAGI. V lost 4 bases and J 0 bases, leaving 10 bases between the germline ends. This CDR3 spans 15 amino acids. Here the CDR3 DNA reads TGTGCCAGCAGTTCGGGGGGAAGCTCTGGAAACACCATATATTTT. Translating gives CASSSGGSSGNTIYF.

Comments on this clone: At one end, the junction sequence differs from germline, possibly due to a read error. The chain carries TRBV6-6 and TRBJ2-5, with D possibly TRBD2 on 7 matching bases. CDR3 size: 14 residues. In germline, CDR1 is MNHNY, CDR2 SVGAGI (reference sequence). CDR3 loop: CASNHRRGQGTQYF. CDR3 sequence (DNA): TGTGCCAGCAATCATAGGCGGGGGCAAGGGACCCAGTACTTC.

CDR3 in DNA: TGCACCAGCAGCCGGGGAGGGGAAGGTATGAGCACAGATACGCAGTATTTT. Translation gives CTSSRGGEGMSTDTQYF. The rearrangement uses TRBV1 and TRBJ2-3; the table names TRBD2, a call not compared with the DNA. TRBV1 counts as a pseudogene. There are 17 residues in the CDR3.

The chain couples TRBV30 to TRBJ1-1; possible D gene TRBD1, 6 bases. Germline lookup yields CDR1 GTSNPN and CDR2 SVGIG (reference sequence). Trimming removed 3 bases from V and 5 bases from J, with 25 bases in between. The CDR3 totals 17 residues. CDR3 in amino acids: CAWSPSPTRQAGTEAFF. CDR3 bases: TGTGCCTGGAGCCCTTCTCCAACTAGACAGGCAGGGACTGAAGCTTTCTTT.

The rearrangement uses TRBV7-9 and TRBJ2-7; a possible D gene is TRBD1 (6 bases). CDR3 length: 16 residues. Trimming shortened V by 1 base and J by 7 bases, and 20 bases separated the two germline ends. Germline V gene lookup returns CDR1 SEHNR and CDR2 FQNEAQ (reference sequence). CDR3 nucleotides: TGTGCCAGCAGCTTAGTGAGGCAAACAGGGACGGGGGAGCAGTACTTC. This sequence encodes CASSLVRQTGTGEQYF.

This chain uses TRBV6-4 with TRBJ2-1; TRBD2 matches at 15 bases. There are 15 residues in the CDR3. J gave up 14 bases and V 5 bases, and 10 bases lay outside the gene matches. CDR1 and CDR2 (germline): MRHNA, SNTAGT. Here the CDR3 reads CASSQTGLAGGWKFF. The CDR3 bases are TGTGCCAGCAGTCAGACGGGACTAGCGGGGGGTTGGAAGTTCTTC.

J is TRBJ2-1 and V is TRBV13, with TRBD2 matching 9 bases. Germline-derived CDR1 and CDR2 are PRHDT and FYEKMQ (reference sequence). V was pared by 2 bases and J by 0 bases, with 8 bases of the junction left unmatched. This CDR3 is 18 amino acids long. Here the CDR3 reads CASSLWRGGLDSYNEQFF. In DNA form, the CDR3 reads TGTGCCAGCAGCTTATGGCGGGGGGGCCTCGACTCCTACAATGAGCAGTTCTTC. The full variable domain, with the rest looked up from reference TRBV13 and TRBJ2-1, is AAGVIQSPRHLIKEKRETATLKCYPIPRHDTVYWYQQGPGQDPQFLISFYEKMQSDKGSIPDRFSAQQFSDYHSELNMSSLELGDSALYFCASSLWRGGLDSYNEQFFGPGTRLTVL.

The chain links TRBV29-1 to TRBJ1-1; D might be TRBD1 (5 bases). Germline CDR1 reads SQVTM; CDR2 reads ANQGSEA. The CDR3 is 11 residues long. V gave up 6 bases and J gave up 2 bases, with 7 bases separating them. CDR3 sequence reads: CSVDSNTEAFF. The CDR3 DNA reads TGCAGCGTCGACAGTAACACTGAAGCTTTCTTT.

The CDR3 nucleotides are TGTGCCAGCAGTGAACGGACATTGCATGAAAAACTGTTTTTT. This translates into CASSERTLHEKLFF. The V and J genes are TRBV2 and TRBJ1-4, with D perhaps matching TRBD1 (5 bases). Germline values: CDR1 SNHLY, CDR2 FYNNEI. V was clipped by 2 bases and J by 6 bases, with 10 bases between them. This CDR3 has 14 residues.

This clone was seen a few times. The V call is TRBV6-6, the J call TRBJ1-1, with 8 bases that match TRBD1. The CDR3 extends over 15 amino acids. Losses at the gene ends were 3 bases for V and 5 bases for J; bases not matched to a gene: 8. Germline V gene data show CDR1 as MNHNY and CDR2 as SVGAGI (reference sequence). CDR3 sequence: CASSYEQGAQTEAFF. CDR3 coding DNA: TGTGCCAGCAGTTATGAGCAGGGGGCGCAAACTGAAGCTTTCTTT.

CDR3 residues: CAIGGHRDRDTDTQYF. Here the CDR3 DNA reads TGTGCCATCGGGGGACACCGGGACAGGGACACAGATACGCAGTATTTT. This chain links TRBV10-3 with TRBJ2-3; TRBD1 aligns across 9 bases. Germline V gene sequence: CDR1 ENHRY, CDR2 SYGVKD. This CDR3 has 16 residues. The V gene end was trimmed by 8 bases and the J gene end by 2 bases; junction bases not matched to a gene: 11.

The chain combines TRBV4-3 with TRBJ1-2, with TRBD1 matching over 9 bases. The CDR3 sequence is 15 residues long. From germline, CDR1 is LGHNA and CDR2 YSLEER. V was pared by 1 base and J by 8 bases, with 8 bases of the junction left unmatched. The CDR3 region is CASSQGQGDLRGYTF. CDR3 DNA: TGCGCCAGCAGCCAAGGACAGGGGGACCTTCGAGGCTACACCTTC.

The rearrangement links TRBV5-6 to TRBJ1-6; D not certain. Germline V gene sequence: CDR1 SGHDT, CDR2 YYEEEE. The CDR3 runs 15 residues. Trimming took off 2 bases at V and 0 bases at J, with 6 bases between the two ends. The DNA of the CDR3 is TGTGCCAGCAGCTTATGGAGCTCCTATAATTCACCCCTCCACTTT. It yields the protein CASSLWSSYNSPLHF.

CDR3 sequence reads: CASSSVGQGEAEAFF. The CDR3, as DNA: TGTGCCAGCAGCTCGGTGGGACAGGGAGAGGCTGAAGCTTTCTTT. The chain links TRBV5-4 to TRBJ1-1; 9 bases match TRBD1. Germline V gives CDR1 SGHNT, CDR2 YYREEE (reference sequence). The CDR3 is made up of 15 amino acids. The ends lost 3 bases at V and 6 bases at J; junction bases unmatched: 9.

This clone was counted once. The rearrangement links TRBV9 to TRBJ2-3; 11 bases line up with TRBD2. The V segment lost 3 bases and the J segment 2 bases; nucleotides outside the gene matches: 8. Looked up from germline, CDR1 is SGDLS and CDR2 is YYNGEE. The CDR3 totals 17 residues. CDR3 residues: CASSAIAGGPNTDTQYF. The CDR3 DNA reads TGTGCCAGCAGCGCGATAGCGGGGGGGCCAAACACAGATACGCAGTATTTT.

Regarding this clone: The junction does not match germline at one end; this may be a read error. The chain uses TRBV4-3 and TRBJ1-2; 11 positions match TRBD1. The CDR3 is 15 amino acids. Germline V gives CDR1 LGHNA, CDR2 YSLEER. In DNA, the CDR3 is TGCGTCAGCAGCCAAGTGCGGACAGGGGGCGATGGCTACACCTTC. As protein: CVSSQVRTGGDGYTF.

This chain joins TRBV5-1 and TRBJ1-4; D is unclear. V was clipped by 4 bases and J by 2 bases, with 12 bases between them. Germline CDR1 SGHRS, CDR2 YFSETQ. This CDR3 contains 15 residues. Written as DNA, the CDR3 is TGCGCCAGCAGCCTGCCGGAGAAGACTAATGAAAAACTGTTTTTT. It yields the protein CASSLPEKTNEKLFF.

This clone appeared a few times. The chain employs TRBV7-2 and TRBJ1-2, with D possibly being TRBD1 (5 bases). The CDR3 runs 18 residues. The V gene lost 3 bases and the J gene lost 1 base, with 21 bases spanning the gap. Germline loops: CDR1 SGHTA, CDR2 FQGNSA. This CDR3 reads CASSLNTARDPRNYGYTF. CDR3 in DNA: TGTGCCAGCAGCTTGAATACGGCGCGGGACCCCCGTAACTATGGCTACACCTTC.

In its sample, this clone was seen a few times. The CDR3 region has the DNA TGTGCCAGCAGCTTAGAAGGCGGACTAGCGGATAACGAGCAGTACTTC. It specifies CASSLEGGLADNEQYF. This chain uses TRBV13 with TRBJ2-7; 10 bases align to TRBD2. Trimming at V came to 1 base and at J to 5 bases, leaving 8 bases not matched to a gene. Germline V gene lookup returns CDR1 PRHDT and CDR2 FYEKMQ (reference sequence). This CDR3 is 16 amino acids long.

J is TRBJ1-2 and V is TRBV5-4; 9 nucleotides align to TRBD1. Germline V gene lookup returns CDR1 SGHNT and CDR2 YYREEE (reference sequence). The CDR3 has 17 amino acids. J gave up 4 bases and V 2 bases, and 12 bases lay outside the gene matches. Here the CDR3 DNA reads TGTGCCAGCAGCTTTGGCGGGGAACAGGGGGCGATCTATGGCTACACCTTC. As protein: CASSFGGEQGAIYGYTF.

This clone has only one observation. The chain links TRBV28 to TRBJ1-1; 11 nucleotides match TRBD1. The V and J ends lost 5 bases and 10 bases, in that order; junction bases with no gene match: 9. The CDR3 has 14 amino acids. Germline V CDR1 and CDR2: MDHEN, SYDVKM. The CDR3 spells CASSPPGQGARAFF. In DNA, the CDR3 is TGTGCCAGCAGTCCCCCCGGACAGGGGGCGCGAGCTTTCTTT. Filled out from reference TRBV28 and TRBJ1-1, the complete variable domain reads DVKVTQSSRYLVKRTGEKVFLECVQDMDHENMFWYRQDPGLGLRLIYFSYDVKMKEKGDIPEGYSVSREKKERFSLILESASTNQTSMYLCASSPPGQGARAFFGQGTRLTVV.

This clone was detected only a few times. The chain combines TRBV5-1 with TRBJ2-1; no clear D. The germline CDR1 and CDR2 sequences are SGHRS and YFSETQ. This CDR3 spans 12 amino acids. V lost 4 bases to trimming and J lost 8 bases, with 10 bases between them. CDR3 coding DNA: TGCGCCAGCAGCCTAAAAGAGCATGAGCAGTTCTTC. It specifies CASSLKEHEQFF.